One T cell receptor beta chain is described in this entry. This record comes from a study of cytomegalovirus exposure and HLA in healthy donors. PCR amplification relied on 60 Vbeta primers (plus 13 Jbeta primers). Profiling relied on immunoSEQ multiplex PCR, and the TCRdb table lists in-frame clones only, not all of them. The table lists some 140,000 clones, nearly 80% of them singletons, with approximately 1% in the top ten. The CDR3 spans 16 residues. Germline assignment: CDR1 LGHNA and CDR2 YNFKEQ. Between the trimmed V and J ends, which lost 0 bases and 2 bases, there was a span of 10 bases. This chain links TRBV4-2 with TRBJ2-2; tentatively, D is TRBD2 (7 bases). Sequenced: PBMCs. The origin of this receptor is a male donor in good health and CMV-seronegative. DNA for the CDR3: TGTGCCAGCAGCCAAGAACCGGGGGGCAACACCGGGGAGCTGTTTTTT. Protein: CASSQEPGGNTGELFF.